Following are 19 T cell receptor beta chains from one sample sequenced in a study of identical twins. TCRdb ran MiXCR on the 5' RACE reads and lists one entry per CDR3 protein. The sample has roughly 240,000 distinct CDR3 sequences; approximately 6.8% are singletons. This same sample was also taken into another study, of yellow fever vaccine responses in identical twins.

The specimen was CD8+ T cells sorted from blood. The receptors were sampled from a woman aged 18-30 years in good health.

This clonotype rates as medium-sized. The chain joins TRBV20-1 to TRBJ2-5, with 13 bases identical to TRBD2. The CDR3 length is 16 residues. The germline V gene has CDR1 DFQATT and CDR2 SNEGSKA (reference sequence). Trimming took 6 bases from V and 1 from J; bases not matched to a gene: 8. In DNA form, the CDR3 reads TGCAGTGCAAAGACTAGCGGGAGGCCCACCCAAGAGACCCAGTACTTC. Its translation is CSAKTSGRPTQETQYF.

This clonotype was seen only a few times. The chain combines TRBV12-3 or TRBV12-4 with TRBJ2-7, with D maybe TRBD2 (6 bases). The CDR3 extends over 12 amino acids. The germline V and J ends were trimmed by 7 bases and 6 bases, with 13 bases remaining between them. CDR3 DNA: TGTGCCAGCACCCAGGGACTTGGCGAGCAGTACTTC. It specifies CASTQGLGEQYF.

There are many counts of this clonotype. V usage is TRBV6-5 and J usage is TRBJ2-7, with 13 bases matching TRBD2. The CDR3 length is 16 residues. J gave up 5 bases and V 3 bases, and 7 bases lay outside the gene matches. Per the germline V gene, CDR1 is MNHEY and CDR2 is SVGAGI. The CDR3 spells CASSYTTSGRFDEQYF. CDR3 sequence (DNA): TGTGCCAGCAGTTATACGACTAGCGGGAGGTTCGACGAGCAGTACTTC.

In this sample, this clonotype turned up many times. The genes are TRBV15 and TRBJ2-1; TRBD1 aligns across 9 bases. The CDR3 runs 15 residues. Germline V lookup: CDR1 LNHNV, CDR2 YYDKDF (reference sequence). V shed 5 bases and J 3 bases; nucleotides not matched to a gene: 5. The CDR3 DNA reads TGTGCCACCAGCGGACGACAGGGGGACTACAATGAGCAGTTCTTC. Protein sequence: CATSGRQGDYNEQFF.

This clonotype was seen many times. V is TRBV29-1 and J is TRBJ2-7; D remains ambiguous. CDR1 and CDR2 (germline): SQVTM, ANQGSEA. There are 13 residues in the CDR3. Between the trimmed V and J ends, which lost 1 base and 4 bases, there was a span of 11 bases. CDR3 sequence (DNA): TGCAGCGTTGAAGCAGGAACCTTTTACGAGCAGTACTTC. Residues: CSVEAGTFYEQYF.

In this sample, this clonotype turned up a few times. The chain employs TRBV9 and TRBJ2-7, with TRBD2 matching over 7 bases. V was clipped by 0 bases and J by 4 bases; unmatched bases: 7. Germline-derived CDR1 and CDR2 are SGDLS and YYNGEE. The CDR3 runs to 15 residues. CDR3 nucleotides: TGTGCCAGCAGCGTAGCAGGCGGGAGCGCTTACGAGCAGTACTTC. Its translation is CASSVAGGSAYEQYF.

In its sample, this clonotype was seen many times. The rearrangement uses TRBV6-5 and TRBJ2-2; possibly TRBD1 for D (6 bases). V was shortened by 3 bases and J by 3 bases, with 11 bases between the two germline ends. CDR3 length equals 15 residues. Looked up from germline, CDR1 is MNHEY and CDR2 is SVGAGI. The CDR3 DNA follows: TGTGCCAGCAGTTATGTGGACAGATACACCGGGGAGCTGTTTTTT. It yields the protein CASSYVDRYTGELFF.

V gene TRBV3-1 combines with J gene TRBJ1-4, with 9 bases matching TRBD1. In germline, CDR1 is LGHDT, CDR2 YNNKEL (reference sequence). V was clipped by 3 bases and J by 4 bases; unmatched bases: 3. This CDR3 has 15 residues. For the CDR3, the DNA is TGTGCCAGCAGCCATCCGGGACAGGGTAATGAAAAACTGTTTTTT. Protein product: CASSHPGQGNEKLFF.

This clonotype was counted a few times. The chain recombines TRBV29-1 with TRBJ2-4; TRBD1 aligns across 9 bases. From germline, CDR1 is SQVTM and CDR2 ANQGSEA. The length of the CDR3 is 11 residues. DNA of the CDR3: TGCAGTTTTCGGGGACAGGGAATTCAGTACTTC. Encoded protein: CSFRGQGIQYF. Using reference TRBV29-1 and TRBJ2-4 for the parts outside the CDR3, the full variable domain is SAVISQKPSRDICQRGTSLTIQCQVDSQVTMMFWYRQQPGQSLTLIATANQGSEATYESGFVIDKFPISRPNLTFSTLTVSNMSPEDSSIYLCSFRGQGIQYFGAGTRLSVL.

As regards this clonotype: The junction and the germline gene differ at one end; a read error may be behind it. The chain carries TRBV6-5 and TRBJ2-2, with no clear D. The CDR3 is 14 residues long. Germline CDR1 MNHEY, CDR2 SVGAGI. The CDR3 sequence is CTSSYGFDTGELFF. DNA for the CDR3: TGTACCAGCAGTTACGGGTTTGACACCGGGGAGCTGTTTTTT.

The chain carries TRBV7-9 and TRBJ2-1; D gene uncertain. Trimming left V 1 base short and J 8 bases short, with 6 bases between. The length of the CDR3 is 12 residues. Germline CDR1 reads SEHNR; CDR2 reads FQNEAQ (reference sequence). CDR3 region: CASSLVAYEQFF. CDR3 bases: TGTGCCAGCAGCTTAGTAGCCTATGAGCAGTTCTTC.

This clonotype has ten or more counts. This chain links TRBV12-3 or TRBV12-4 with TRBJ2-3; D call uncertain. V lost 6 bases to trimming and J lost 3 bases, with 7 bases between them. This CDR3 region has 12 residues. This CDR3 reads CASRSSTDTQYF. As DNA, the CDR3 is TGTGCCAGCAGGTCATCTACAGATACGCAGTATTTT.

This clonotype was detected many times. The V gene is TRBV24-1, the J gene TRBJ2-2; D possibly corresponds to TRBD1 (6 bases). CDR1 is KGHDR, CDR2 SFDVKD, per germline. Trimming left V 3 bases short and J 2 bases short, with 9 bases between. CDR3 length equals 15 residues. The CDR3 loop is CATSDPDSNTGELFF. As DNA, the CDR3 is TGTGCCACCAGTGATCCGGACAGTAACACCGGGGAGCTGTTTTTT.

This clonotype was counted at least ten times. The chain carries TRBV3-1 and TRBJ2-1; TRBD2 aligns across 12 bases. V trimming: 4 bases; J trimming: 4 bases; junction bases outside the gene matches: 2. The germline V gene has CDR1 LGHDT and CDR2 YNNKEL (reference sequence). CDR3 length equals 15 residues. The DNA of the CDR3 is TGTGCCAGCAGCCCAGGACTAGCGGGGTACAATGAGCAGTTCTTC. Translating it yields CASSPGLAGYNEQFF.

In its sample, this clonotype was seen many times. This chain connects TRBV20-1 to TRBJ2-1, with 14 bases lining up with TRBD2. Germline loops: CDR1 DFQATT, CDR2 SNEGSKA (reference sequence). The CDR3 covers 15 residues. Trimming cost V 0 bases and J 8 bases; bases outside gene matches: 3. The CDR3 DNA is TGCAGTGCTAGAGATGGGACTAGCGGGGGCTATGAGCAGTTCTTC. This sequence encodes CSARDGTSGGYEQFF.

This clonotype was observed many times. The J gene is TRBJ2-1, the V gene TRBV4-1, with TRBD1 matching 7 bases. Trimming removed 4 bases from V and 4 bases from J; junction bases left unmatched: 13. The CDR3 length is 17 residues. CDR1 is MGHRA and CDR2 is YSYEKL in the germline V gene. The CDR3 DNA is TGCGCCAGCAGCCCCGAGGGGGCCCAACTTGTATACAATGAGCAGTTCTTC. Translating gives CASSPEGAQLVYNEQFF.

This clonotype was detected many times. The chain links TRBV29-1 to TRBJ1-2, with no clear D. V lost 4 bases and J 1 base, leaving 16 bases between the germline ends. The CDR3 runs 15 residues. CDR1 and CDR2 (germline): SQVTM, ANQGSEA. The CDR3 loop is CSVVPPALLNYGYTF. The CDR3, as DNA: TGCAGCGTTGTCCCTCCGGCACTCCTTAACTATGGCTACACCTTC.

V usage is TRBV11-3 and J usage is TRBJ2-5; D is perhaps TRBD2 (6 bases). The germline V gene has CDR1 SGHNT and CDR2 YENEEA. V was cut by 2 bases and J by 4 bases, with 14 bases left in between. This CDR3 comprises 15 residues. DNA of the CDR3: TGTGCCAGCAGCTTAAACCCCACCGGGGGAGAGACCCAGTACTTC. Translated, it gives CASSLNPTGGETQYF.

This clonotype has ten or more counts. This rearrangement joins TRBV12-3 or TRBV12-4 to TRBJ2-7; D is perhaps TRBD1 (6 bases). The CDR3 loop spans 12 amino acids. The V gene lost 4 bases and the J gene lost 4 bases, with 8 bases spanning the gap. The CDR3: CASSSTGYEQYF. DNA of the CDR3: TGTGCCAGCAGTTCGACAGGTTACGAGCAGTACTTC.